Below, 2 T cell receptor beta chains from the same sample are listed, as sequenced in a study of monozygotic twins with inflammatory bowel disease. TCRdb reprocessed the 5' RACE reads; each CDR3 protein has one entry and no DNA is given. The listing records 350,000 to 400,000 distinct CDR3 sequences. Material: blood. These receptors were taken from a human donor with ulcerative colitis or Crohn's disease, or a healthy co-twin of an affected twin (not recorded which).

The chain joins TRBV5-1 to TRBJ2-7. CDR3 length equals 14 residues. From germline, CDR1 is SGHRS and CDR2 YFSETQ. CDR3 amino acids: CASSLPDSSYEQYF.

The chain combines TRBV5-1 with TRBJ2-7; TCRdb indicates TRBD2, and absent DNA this call remains unverified. The CDR3 sequence is 17 residues long. The germline V gene has CDR1 SGHRS and CDR2 YFSETQ. The CDR3 spells CASSLVPPQGPSTEQYF. The full variable domain, with the rest looked up from reference TRBV5-1 and TRBJ2-7, is KAGVTQTPRYLIKTRGQQVTLSCSPISGHRSVSWYQQTPGQGLQFLFEYFSETQRNKGNFPGRFSGRQFSNSRSEMNVSTLELGDSALYLCASSLVPPQGPSTEQYFGPGTRLTVT.